The clone carrying this T cell receptor (beta chain) was detected only a few times. The data belong to a study of long-term antiretroviral therapy in people with HIV. The ends were cut back, 6 bases at V and 4 bases at J, with 15 bases in the middle. The germline CDR1 and CDR2 sequences are MDHEN and SYDVKM. The CDR3 covers 14 residues. Sequencing relied on immunoSEQ assay v3.0, run at survey level. This table comes from immunoSEQ multiplex PCR, and its TCRdb copy is limited to in-frame clones, with some not included. Here the sample spans about 18,000 clones, roughly 80% being singletons. The sample here was unsorted PBMCs, taken 0.6 years after starting antiretroviral therapy. V usage is TRBV28 and J usage is TRBJ1-1; D ambiguous. The sequence was obtained from a woman aged 18-35 years with HIV. The CDR3 loop is CASRDVGGSTEAFF. The CDR3 nucleotides read TGTGCCAGCAGGGACGTGGGAGGGTCCACTGAAGCTTTCTTT.